A selection of T cell receptor beta chains follows, all from one sample in a study of human T cells and chemical hapten exposure. MiXCR, applied by TCRdb to the RACE reads, yields one record per CDR3 protein. The table records around 200,000 distinct CDR3 sequences, 30% of them present only once. Source: whole blood, taken in connection with sensitization to the hapten diphenylcyclopropenone (DPC). These receptor sequences come from a woman aged 25 to 39 with alopecia areata. Some clones in this sample may be carry-over from other donors' samples. Both conserved end residues are part of each CDR3. A D gene is named only where the DNA matches it firmly. Only part of the rows carry a size: once, few, many, or a class if the clone is expanded.

CDR3nt	CDR3aa	d_gene	v_gene	j_gene	abundance
TGCAGCGTTGGGAGGACTAGCGGGGGCCTTCTGCCAGATACGCAGTATTTT	CSVGRTSGGLLPDTQYF	TRBD2	TRBV29-1	TRBJ2-3	.
TGCAGCGTTGATCGGGACTACACCGGTGAGCAGTTCTTC	CSVDRDYTGEQFF	TRBD2	TRBV29-1	TRBJ2-1	few
TGTGCCAGCAGTTTGGGCGGGAGCTTGGAGACCCAGTACTTC	CASSLGGSLETQYF	TRBD2	TRBV28	TRBJ2-5	few
TGTGCCAGCTCTGACGGGGGCCAAGAGACCCAGTACTTC	CASSDGGQETQYF	.	TRBV6-5	TRBJ2-5	few
TGTGCCAGCAGTTTATTGTCTAGCGGTGAGACCCAGTACTTC	CASSLLSSGETQYF	TRBD2	TRBV27	TRBJ2-5	.
TGCAGCGTTGGGGGGCCATCCTACGAGCAGTACTTC	CSVGGPSYEQYF	.	TRBV29-1	TRBJ2-7	.
TGCAGCGCCGAAGGGCTAGCGGGAGGCGATACGCAGTATTTT	CSAEGLAGGDTQYF	TRBD2	TRBV29-1	TRBJ2-3	.
TGCAGCGCAACAGGGGACTCGAACACTGAAGCTTTCTTT	CSATGDSNTEAFF	TRBD1	TRBV29-1	TRBJ1-1	once
TGTGCCAGCAGCTTATGGGCGCCCAGTCAGCCCCAGCATTTT	CASSLWAPSQPQHF	.	TRBV7-2	TRBJ1-5	few
TGTGCCAGCAGCGTAAGGGCGAGCTCCTACAATGAGCAGTTCTTC	CASSVRASSYNEQFF	.	TRBV9	TRBJ2-1	few
TGCAGTGCTAGAGCGGGAGGGGTCTACGAGCAGTACTTC	CSARAGGVYEQYF	TRBD2	TRBV20-1	TRBJ2-7	.
TGCAGCGCCGCGACTAGCGGGAGCCTCAATGAGCAGTTCTTC	CSAATSGSLNEQFF	TRBD2	TRBV29-1	TRBJ2-1	.
TGTGCCTGGAGTGGAGGGGGCGGCGAGCAGTACTTC	CAWSGGGGEQYF	TRBD1	TRBV30	TRBJ2-7	.
TGTGCCAGCACCCCCGCGGGACCCAGCTCCTACAATGAGCAGTTCTTC	CASTPAGPSSYNEQFF	.	TRBV5-4	TRBJ2-1	.
TGCAGCGTTGATCCCCCCGGGACGAATGAGCAGTTCTTC	CSVDPPGTNEQFF	.	TRBV29-1	TRBJ2-1	few
TGCAGCGTTGCCCGGGACATGCTCTCCTACGAGCAGTACTTC	CSVARDMLSYEQYF	.	TRBV29-1	TRBJ2-7	.
TGTGCCAGCAGCCGGACAGGCCTAAACTATGGCTACACCTTC	CASSRTGLNYGYTF	TRBD1	TRBV12-3/TRBV12-4	TRBJ1-2	.
TGCAGCGGCCGCGGACTAGCGGGAGGCGATGAGCAGTTCTTC	CSGRGLAGGDEQFF	TRBD2	TRBV29-1	TRBJ2-1	.
TGTGCCAGCAGTTGGGACAGAAATTCACCCCTCCACTTT	CASSWDRNSPLHF	TRBD1	TRBV27	TRBJ1-6	many
TGTGCCAGCAGTTTCCTTCGACAGGGCAATCAGCCCCAGCATTTT	CASSFLRQGNQPQHF	.	TRBV28	TRBJ1-5	few
TGTGCCAGCAGCCCCGGAGGCGGGGGCGAGACCCAGTACTTC	CASSPGGGGETQYF	.	TRBV7-9	TRBJ2-5	few
TGTGCCAGCAGCTCCATGACAGGGTTGAACACCATATATTTT	CASSSMTGLNTIYF	TRBD1	TRBV5-5	TRBJ1-3	many